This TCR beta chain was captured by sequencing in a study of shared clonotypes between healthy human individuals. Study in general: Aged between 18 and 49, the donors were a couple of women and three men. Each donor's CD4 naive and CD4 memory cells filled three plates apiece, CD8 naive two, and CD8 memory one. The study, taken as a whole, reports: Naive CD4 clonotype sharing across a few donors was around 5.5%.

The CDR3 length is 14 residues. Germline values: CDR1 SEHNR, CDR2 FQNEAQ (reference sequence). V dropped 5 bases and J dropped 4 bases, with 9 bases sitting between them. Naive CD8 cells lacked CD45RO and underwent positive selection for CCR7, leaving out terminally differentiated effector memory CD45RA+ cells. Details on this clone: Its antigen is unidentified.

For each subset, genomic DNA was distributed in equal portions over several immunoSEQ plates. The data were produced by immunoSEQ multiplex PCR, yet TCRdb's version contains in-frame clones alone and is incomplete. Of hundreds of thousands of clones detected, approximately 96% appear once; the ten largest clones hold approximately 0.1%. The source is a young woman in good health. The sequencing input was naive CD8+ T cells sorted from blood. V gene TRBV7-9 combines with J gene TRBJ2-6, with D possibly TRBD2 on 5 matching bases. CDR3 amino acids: CASSPSGGANVLTF. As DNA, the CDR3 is TGTGCCAGCAGCCCCTCGGGGGGGGCCAACGTCCTGACTTTC. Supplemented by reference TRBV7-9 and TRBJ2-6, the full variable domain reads DTGVSQNPRHKITKRGQNVTFRCDPISEHNRLYWYRQTLGQGPEFLTYFQNEAQLEKSRLLSDRFSAERPKGSFSTLEIQRTEQGDSAMYLCASSPSGGANVLTFGAGSRLTVL.